The source of this T cell receptor beta chain is a study of beta chain features in type 1 diabetes. Study-level findings and limits: Among type 1 diabetes patients, VDJ junctions had fewer insertions and more deletions. Moderately but significantly shorter TCRB CDR3s were found in Type 1 diabetes patients in all four CD4+ subsets.

One heparinised draw, averaging roughly 110 mL, was taken per donor. The authors reverse transcribed all of the isolated RNA, so sequencing captured expressed TCRB transcripts. Using immunoSEQ multiplex PCR, the repertoire was profiled, and TCRdb retains in-frame clones only, with some absent. This sample carries 150,000 to 200,000 clones, more than 60% of them seen once, and the ten largest clones take nearly 0.09%. This clone turned up a few times. What it binds is not known. This CDR3 is built from 13 residues. Germline V CDR1 and CDR2: SQVTM, ANQGSEA. V shed 4 bases and J shed 2 bases, with 9 bases lying between them.

The source is a man between 25 and 39 years old with type 1 diabetes. Sequences were obtained from naive CD4+ T cells from blood. The V and J genes are TRBV29-1 and TRBJ2-4; D perhaps matches TRBD1 (6 bases). The CDR3 DNA reads as TGCAGCGTTGCGGACAGAACCAAAAACATTCAGTACTTC. Translated: CSVADRTKNIQYF. Full variable domain (remainder filled in from reference TRBV29-1 and TRBJ2-4): SAVISQKPSRDICQRGTSLTIQCQVDSQVTMMFWYRQQPGQSLTLIATANQGSEATYESGFVIDKFPISRPNLTFSTLTVSNMSPEDSSIYLCSVADRTKNIQYFGAGTRLSVL.